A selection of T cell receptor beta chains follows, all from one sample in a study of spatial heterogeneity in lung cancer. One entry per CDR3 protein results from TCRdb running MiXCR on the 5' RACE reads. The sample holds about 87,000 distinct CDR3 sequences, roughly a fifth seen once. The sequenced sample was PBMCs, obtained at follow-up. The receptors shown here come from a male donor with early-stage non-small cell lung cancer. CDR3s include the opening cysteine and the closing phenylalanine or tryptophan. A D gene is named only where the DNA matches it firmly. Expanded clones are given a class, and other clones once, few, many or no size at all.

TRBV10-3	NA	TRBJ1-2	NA	CAISARQVPDYGYTF	TGTGCCATCAGCGCAAGACAGGTGCCTGACTATGGCTACACCTTC
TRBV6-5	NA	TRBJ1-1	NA	CASRKGGRTEAFF	TGTGCCAGCAGAAAGGGGGGGCGAACTGAAGCTTTCTTT
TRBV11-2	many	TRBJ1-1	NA	CASSSESMNTEAFF	TGTGCCAGCAGCTCGGAGAGTATGAACACTGAAGCTTTCTTT
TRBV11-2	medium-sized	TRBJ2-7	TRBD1	CASSLKGGHEQYF	TGTGCCAGCAGCTTAAAAGGGGGCCACGAGCAGTACTTC
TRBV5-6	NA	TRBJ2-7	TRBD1	CASSHGTADEQYF	TGTGCCAGCAGCCACGGGACAGCCGACGAGCAGTACTTC
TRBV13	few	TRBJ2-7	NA	CASSYQGEQYF	TGTGCCAGCAGCTACCAGGGGGAGCAGTACTTC
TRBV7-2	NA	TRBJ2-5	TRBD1	CASSPDRGRQETQYF	TGTGCCAGCAGCCCCGACAGGGGGAGGCAAGAGACCCAGTACTTC
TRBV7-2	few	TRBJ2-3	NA	CASSLTLVTQYF	TGTGCCAGCAGCCTAACGTTAGTTACGCAGTATTTT
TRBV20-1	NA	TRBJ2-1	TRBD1	CSAILPGQGYNEQFF	TGCAGTGCTATATTACCGGGACAGGGCTACAATGAGCAGTTCTTC
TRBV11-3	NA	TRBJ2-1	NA	CASSPGGIGQANNEQFF	TGTGCCAGCAGCCCCGGTGGGATAGGACAAGCGAACAATGAGCAGTTCTTC
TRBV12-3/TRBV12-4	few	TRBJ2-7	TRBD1	CASSRAGTGDGEQYF	TGTGCCAGCAGCCGAGCGGGGACAGGGGATGGTGAGCAGTACTTC
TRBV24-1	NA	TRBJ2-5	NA	CATGSPAPQETQYF	TGTGCCACCGGATCCCCTGCTCCACAAGAGACCCAGTACTTC
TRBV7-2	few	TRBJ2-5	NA	CASSLARGEKRETQYF	TGTGCCAGCAGCTTAGCCCGGGGAGAAAAGAGAGAGACCCAGTACTTC
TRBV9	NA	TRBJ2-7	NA	CASSVEGPYEQYF	TGTGCCAGCAGCGTAGAGGGGCCGTACGAGCAGTACTTC
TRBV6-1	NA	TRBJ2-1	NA	CASSATTGPYNEQFF	TGTGCCAGCTCCGCCACAACAGGACCCTACAATGAGCAGTTCTTC
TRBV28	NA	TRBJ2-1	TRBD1	CASSFDDRVAEQFF	TGTGCCAGCAGTTTTGACGACAGGGTAGCTGAGCAGTTCTTC
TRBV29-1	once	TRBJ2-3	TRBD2	CSIVAGVTSTDTQYF	TGCAGCATCGTAGCGGGGGTTACTAGCACAGATACGCAGTATTTT
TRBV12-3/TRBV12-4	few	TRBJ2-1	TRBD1	CASSLEGTVNEQFF	TGTGCCAGCAGTTTAGAAGGGACAGTCAATGAGCAGTTCTTC
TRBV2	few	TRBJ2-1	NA	CASNWGGGGYEQFF	TGTGCCAGCAATTGGGGAGGCGGAGGGTATGAGCAGTTCTTC
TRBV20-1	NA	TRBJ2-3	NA	CSASGQRDDTQYF	TGCAGTGCTAGCGGACAGAGGGACGATACGCAGTATTTT
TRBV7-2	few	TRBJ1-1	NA	CASSFPTVGTEAFF	TGTGCCAGCAGCTTCCCGACAGTCGGCACTGAAGCTTTCTTT
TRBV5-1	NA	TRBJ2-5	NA	CASSLSGVETQYF	TGCGCCAGCAGCTTGAGTGGAGTCGAGACCCAGTACTTC
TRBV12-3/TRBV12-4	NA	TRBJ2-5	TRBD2	CASTFAGGQETQYF	TGTGCCAGCACTTTTGCGGGGGGACAAGAGACCCAGTACTTC
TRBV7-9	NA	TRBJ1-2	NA	CASSLGGLFPHGYTF	TGTGCCAGCAGCTTAGGCGGACTGTTTCCTCATGGCTACACCTTC
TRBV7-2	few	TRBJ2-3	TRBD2	CASSNVGLAGVDTQYF	TGTGCCAGCAGCAACGTAGGTTTAGCGGGGGTAGATACGCAGTATTTT
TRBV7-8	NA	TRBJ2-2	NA	CASSLVGLPNTGELFF	TGTGCCAGCAGCTTAGTCGGTCTACCGAACACCGGGGAGCTGTTTTTT
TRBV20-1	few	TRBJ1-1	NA	CSARVGVAGTEAFF	TGCAGTGCTAGAGTAGGGGTTGCGGGGACTGAAGCTTTCTTT
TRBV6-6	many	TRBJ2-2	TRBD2	CASSYSQRGVNTGELFF	TGTGCCAGCAGTTACTCGCAGCGGGGGGTGAACACCGGGGAGCTGTTTTTT
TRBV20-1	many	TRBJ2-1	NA	CSASYGTALNEQFF	TGCAGTGCTAGCTACGGGACCGCTCTCAATGAGCAGTTCTTC
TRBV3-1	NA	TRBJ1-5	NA	CASSGSRSSPQHF	TGTGCCAGCAGCGGATCTCGATCTTCGCCCCAGCATTTT
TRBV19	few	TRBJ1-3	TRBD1	CASRFRTGVTGNTIYF	TGTGCCAGTAGATTTCGGACAGGAGTAACTGGAAACACCATATATTTT
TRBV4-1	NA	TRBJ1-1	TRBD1	CASSQVTGETEAFF	TGCGCCAGCAGCCAGGTGACAGGGGAGACTGAAGCTTTCTTT
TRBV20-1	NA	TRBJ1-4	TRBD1	CSAKDRGNEKLFF	TGCAGTGCTAAAGACAGGGGGAATGAAAAACTGTTTTTT
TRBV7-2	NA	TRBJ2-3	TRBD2	CASSLGRGARTDTQYF	TGTGCCAGCAGCTTAGGGCGGGGGGCGCGGACAGATACGCAGTATTTT
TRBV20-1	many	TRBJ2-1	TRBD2	CSAPDGTSDYNEQFF	TGCAGTGCGCCCGACGGGACTAGCGACTACAATGAGCAGTTCTTC
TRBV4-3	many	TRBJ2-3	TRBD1	CASSQRGQDADTQYF	TGCGCCAGCAGCCAAAGAGGACAGGACGCAGATACGCAGTATTTT
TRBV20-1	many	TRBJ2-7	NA	CSARVRESGEQYF	TGCAGTGCTAGAGTTCGGGAGTCGGGTGAGCAGTACTTC
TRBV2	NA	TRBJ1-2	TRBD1	CASSRETGGDYGYTF	TGTGCCAGCAGTCGTGAGACAGGGGGCGACTATGGCTACACCTTC
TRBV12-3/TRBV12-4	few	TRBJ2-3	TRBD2	CASSQGLAGVSDTQYF	TGTGCCAGCAGCCAGGGACTAGCGGGAGTGTCAGATACGCAGTATTTT
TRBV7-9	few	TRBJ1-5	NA	CASSFQASNQPQHF	TGTGCCAGCAGCTTCCAGGCAAGCAATCAGCCCCAGCATTTT
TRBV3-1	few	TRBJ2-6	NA	CASSQFSGARASGANVLTF	TGTGCCAGCAGCCAATTTTCCGGGGCGCGGGCCTCTGGGGCCAACGTCCTGACTTTC
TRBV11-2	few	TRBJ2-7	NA	CASSWNQGDGQYF	TGTGCCAGCAGCTGGAACCAGGGAGACGGGCAGTACTTC
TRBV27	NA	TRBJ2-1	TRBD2	CASSLSPGLAHFNEQFF	TGTGCCAGCAGTCTGTCCCCGGGACTAGCCCACTTCAATGAGCAGTTCTTC
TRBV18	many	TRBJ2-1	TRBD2	CASSPAGTRLGEQFF	TGTGCCAGCTCACCGGCCGGGACTAGACTGGGTGAGCAGTTCTTC
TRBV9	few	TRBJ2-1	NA	CASSVGTINNEQFF	TGTGCCAGCAGCGTAGGGACAATAAACAATGAGCAGTTCTTC
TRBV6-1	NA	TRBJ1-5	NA	CASSEAENQPQHF	TGTGCCAGCAGTGAGGCGGAGAATCAGCCCCAGCATTTT
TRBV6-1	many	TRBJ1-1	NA	CASSRYTEAFF	TGTGCCAGCAGTAGGTACACTGAAGCTTTCTTT
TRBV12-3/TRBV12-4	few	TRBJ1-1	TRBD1	CASSGRDRVEAFF	TGTGCCAGCAGTGGCCGGGACAGGGTCGAAGCTTTCTTT
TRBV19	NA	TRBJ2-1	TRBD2	CASSILAGGLRNEQFF	TGTGCCAGTAGTATTCTAGCGGGGGGCCTAAGGAATGAGCAGTTCTTC
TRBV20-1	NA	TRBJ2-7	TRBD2	CSARETSGRNEQYF	TGCAGTGCTCGAGAAACTAGCGGGAGGAACGAGCAGTACTTC
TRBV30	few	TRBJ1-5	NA	CAWSEMYSNQPQHF	TGTGCCTGGAGTGAAATGTATAGCAATCAGCCCCAGCATTTT
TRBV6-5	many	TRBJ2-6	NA	CASSYGALSGANVLTF	TGTGCCAGCAGTTACGGGGCCCTCTCTGGGGCCAACGTCCTGACTTTC
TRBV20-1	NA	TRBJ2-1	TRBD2	CSARLAGVQFF	TGCAGTGCTAGACTAGCGGGAGTGCAGTTCTTC
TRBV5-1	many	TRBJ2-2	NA	CASSFSGANTGELFF	TGCGCCAGCAGCTTCTCAGGGGCCAACACCGGGGAGCTGTTTTTT